This TCR beta chain was found in a study of T cell therapy after organ transplantation. Time point given: 20-29 weeks after completion of therapy. The table came from immunoSEQ multiplex PCR; TCRdb's copy has only in-frame clones and leaves some out. Of about 17,000 clones listed, 85% are singletons. Note on this clone: The antigen is not known.

Study-wide results and limits: Post-therapy CD8 clonality change correlated inversely with pretherapy clonality. Effects of concurrent antirejection and antiviral medications were not evaluable.

This receptor was identified in a human patient who had received a solid organ transplant and had CMV disease. Some T cells may trace back to the graft donor. Sequenced material: CD8+ T cells from blood, taken after autologous CMV-specific T cell therapy.

In nucleotides, the CDR3 is TGTGCCAGCAGTGACTCGGCGCAAACGAACACCGGGGAGCTGTTTTTT. The encoded protein is CASSDSAQTNTGELFF. This chain connects TRBV6-4 to TRBJ2-2; D is unclear. Germline assignment: CDR1 MRHNA and CDR2 SNTAGT. CDR3 length equals 16 residues. V gave up 0 bases and J gave up 0 bases, with 8 bases separating them.